The T cell receptor beta chain described here comes from a study of technical replicates of blood from a handful of donors (dated by TCRdb to the late 2010s). The library was produced with the immunoSEQ multiplex PCR assay. Here the immuneACCESS table is served through TCRdb, limited to in-frame sequences with V and J called. Missing clones are a known gap in these copies; in checked studies unresolved V genes cover under half, and the rest lacks a known reason. A total of under 90,000 clones appear in this sample, approximately 96% of them only once. Of the sample, around 0.22% is held by the ten largest clones. On this clone: The clone's antigen remains unknown. Base-call qualities are not available, and no considerably larger clone is one nucleotide away.

Taken from cysteine to phenylalanine, the CDR3 has 15 residues. Only the CDR3 region is kept as DNA, spanning 45 bases read in frame from base 1. For this chain, trimming is 2 bases at the V end and 4 bases at the J end, and the number of junction bases without a gene match is 10. Taken from the germline V gene (reference sequence), the CDR1 and CDR2 loops are GTSNPN and SVGIG. Material: T cells isolated from PBMCs. The chain employs TRBV30 and TRBJ2-5; 7 central nucleotides agree with TRBD1. The sequence derives from a human donor in good health. The DNA is as follows: TGTGCCTGGAGTCAAGGGGGCGCTTATTTAGAGACCCAGTACTTC. Translated, it reads CAWSQGGAYLETQYF.